This T cell receptor (beta chain) was observed in a study of OX40 agonist ivuxolimab in advanced cancers. Study-wide results and limits: Doses of 0.1 to 3.0 mg/kg were accompanied by clonal expansion of CD4+ and CD8+ blood T cells by week 6.

J was trimmed by 2 bases and V by 2 bases; bases with no gene match: 4. Germline V gene lookup returns CDR1 SGHDT and CDR2 YYEEEE. This CDR3 spans 15 amino acids. This clone is large by share. The antigen remains unidentified. Generated by immunoSEQ multiplex PCR, the TCRdb table keeps only in-frame clones and is missing some. The sample has over 9,000 clones, 75% to 85% seen once. The chain recombines TRBV5-6 with TRBJ2-1; 7 bases fit TRBD1. The TCR comes from an adult with an advanced solid tumor such as melanoma, head and neck, liver or kidney cancer. The material was CD4+ or CD8+ T cells sorted from blood, obtained in a trial of the OX40 agonist ivuxolimab. DNA of the CDR3: TGTGCCAGCAGCTTAGGCGACAGGGCCTACAATGAGCAGTTCTTC. It translates to CASSLGDRAYNEQFF.